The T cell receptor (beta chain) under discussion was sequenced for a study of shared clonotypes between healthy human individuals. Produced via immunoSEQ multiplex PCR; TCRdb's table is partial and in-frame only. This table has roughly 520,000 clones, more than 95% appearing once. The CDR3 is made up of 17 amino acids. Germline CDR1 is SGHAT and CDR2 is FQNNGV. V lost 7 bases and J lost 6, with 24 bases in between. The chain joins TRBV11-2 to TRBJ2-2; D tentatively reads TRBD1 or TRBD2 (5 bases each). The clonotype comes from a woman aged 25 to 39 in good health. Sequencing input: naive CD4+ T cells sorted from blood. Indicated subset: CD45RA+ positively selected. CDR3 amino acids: CASNKNRAGSIAGELFF. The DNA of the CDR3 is TGTGCCAGCAACAAAAATAGGGCAGGGAGTATTGCCGGGGAGCTGTTTTTT.